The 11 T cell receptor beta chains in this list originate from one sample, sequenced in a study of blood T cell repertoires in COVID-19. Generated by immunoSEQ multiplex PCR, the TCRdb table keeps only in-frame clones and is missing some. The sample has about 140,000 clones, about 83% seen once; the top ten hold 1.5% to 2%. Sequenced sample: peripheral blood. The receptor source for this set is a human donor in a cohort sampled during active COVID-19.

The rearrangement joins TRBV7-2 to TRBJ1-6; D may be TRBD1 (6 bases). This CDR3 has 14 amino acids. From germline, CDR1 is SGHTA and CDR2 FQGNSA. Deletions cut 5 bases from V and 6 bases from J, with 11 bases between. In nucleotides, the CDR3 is TGTGCCAGCAGCACACAGGGCCCTAATTCACCCCTCCACTTT. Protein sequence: CASSTQGPNSPLHF.

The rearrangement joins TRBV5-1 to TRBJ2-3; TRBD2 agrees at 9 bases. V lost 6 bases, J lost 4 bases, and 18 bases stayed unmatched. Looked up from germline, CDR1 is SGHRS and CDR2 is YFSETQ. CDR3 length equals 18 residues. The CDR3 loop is CASKWASGIPPASDTQYF. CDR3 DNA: TGCGCCAGCAAATGGGCTAGCGGGATCCCCCCAGCCTCAGATACGCAGTATTTT.

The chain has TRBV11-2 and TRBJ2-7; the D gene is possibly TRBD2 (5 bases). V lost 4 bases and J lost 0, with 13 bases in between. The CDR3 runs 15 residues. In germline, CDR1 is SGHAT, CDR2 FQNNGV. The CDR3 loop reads CASSSPGGLSYEQYF. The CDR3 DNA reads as TGTGCCAGCAGCTCCCCCGGCGGGCTCTCCTACGAGCAGTACTTC.

As DNA, the CDR3 is TGTGCCAGCAGCGTAAGGCTAGCGGGAGGAGTCGGGGAGCTGTTTTTT. Translated: CASSVRLAGGVGELFF. The chain couples TRBV9 to TRBJ2-2; 11 bases are shared with TRBD2. The CDR3 sequence is 16 residues long. The trim removed 1 base at V and 7 bases at J, leaving 6 bases unmatched. Germline CDR1 reads SGDLS; CDR2 reads YYNGEE.

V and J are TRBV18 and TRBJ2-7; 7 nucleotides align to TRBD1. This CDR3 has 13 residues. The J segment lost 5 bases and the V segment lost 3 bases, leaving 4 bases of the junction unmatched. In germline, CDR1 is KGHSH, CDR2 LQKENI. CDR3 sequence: CASSPNTGDEQYF. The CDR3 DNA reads TGTGCCAGCTCACCCAACACAGGGGACGAGCAGTACTTC.

CDR3 loop: CASSYDGQGNSNQPQHF. The DNA of the CDR3 is TGTGCCAGCAGTTACGACGGACAGGGAAATAGCAATCAGCCCCAGCATTTT. This chain links TRBV6-2 or TRBV6-3 with TRBJ1-5, with 8 bases fitting TRBD1. The length of the CDR3 is 17 residues. V lost 2 bases to trimming and J lost 0 bases; unmatched junction nucleotides: 6. Germline V gives CDR1 MNHEY, CDR2 SVGEGT.

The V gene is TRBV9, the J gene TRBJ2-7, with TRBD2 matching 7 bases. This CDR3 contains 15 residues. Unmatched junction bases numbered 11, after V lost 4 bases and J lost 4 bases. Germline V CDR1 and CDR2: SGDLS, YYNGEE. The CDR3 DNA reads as TGTGCCAGCAGCCCCGGAGGCTATAGCGGGTACGAGCAGTACTTC. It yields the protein CASSPGGYSGYEQYF.

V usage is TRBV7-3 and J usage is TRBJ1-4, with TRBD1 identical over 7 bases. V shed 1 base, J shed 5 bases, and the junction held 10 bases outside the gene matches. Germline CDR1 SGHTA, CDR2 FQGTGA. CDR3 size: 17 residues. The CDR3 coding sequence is TGTGCCAGCAGCTTAAGGGACAGTTCAGTTAGGAATGAAAAACTGTTTTTT. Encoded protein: CASSLRDSSVRNEKLFF.

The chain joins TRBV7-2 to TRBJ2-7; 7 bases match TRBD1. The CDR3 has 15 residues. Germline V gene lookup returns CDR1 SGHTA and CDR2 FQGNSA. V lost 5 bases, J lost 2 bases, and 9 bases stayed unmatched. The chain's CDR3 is CASSTGTVLTYEQYF. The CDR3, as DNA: TGTGCCAGCAGCACCGGGACAGTTCTAACCTACGAGCAGTACTTC.

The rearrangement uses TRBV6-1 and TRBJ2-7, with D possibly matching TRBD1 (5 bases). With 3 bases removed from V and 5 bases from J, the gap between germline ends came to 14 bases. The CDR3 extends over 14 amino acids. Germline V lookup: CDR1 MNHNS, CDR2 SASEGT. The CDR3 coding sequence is TGTGCCAGCAGTGAGTCGGGCAGGGTCGACGAGCAGTACTTC. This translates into CASSESGRVDEQYF.

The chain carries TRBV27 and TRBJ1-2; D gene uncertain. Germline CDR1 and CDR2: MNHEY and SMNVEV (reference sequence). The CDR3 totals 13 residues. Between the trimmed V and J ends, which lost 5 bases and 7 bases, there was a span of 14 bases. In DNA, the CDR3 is TGTGCCAGCAGTGTAAGCCCCCGGGGTGGCTACACCTTC. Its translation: CASSVSPRGGYTF.